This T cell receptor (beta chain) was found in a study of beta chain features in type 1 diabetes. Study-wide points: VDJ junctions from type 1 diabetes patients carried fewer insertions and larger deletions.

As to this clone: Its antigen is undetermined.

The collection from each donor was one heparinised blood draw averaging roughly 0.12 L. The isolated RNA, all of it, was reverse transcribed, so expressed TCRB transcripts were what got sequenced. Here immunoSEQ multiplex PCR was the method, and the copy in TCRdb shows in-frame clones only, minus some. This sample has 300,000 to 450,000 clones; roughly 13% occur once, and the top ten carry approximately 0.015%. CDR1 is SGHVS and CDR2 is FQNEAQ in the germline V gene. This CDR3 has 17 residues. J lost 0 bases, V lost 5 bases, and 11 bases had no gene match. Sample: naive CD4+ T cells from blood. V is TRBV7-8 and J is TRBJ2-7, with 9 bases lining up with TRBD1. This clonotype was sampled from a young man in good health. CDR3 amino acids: CASSVTSGTGSSYEQYF. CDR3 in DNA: TGTGCCAGCAGCGTGACCTCCGGGACAGGGAGCTCCTACGAGCAGTACTTC.